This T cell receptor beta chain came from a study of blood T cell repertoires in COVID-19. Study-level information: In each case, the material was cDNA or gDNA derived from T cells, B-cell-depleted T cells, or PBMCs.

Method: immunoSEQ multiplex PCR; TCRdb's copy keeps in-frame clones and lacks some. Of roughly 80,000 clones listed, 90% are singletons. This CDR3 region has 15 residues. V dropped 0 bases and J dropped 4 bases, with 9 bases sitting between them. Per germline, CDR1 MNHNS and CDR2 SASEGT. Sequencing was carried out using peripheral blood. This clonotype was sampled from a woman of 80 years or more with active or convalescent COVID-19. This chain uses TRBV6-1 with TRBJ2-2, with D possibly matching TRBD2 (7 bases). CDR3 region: CASSEAGGRTGELFF. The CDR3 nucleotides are TGTGCCAGCAGTGAAGCCGGGGGGCGCACCGGGGAGCTGTTTTTT.